This T cell receptor (beta chain) was sequenced for a study of T cell repertoires in aging, cancer and after chemotherapy. TRB rearrangements spanning V, D and J were amplified using mixed TRB-A/B primers. Each CDR3 protein is one row after TCRdb ran MiXCR on the multiplex PCR reads. The table has about 2,500 distinct CDR3 sequences, roughly half seen once. Amplification of TCR beta used genomic DNA extracted from peripheral blood. CDR3 length: 20 amino acids. Per germline, CDR1 SQVTM and CDR2 ANQGSEA. The junction had 26 bases not matched to a gene; V was cut back by 5 bases and J by 7 bases. This clonotype is large (0.1 to 1%) in the sample.

The sample consisted of blood. The TCR sequence derives from a human donor with a blood cancer. The donor label of this sample is uncertain. The chain joins TRBV29-1 to TRBJ2-1; TRBD2 matches at 10 bases. The CDR3 DNA reads as TGCAGCGTTCTTCGGACTGGGAACTGGCTAGCGGGAGAGTCCTTGAATGAGCAGTTCTTC. Amino acids: CSVLRTGNWLAGESLNEQFF.